Following are 3 T cell receptor beta chains from one sample sequenced in a study of T cells after yellow fever vaccination (dated by TCRdb to about 2019). The method was 5' RACE. For sequencing, an Illumina HiSeq 2500 was employed. TCRdb handled the public reads itself, with Q25 trimming in fastp and clone calling in MiXCR, and kept productive beta chains. Entries that share a CDR3 protein sequence are merged under the most common genes and DNA. In this sample the table shows 140,000 to 150,000 distinct CDR3 sequences, more than 6.5% of which occur a single time. The top ten constitute approximately 0.59% of the sample. Taken with the paper, the label for treatment or condition translates to: live attenuated yellow fever vaccine strain. This material consisted of CD4+ T cells sorted from PBMCs, taken 10 days after the yellow fever booster vaccination. The receptors were gathered from a man aged 30 to 39 who received the YFV17D yellow fever vaccine.

This clonotype has a handful of counts. The chain is built from TRBV7-9 and TRBJ1-4; 9 bases match TRBD1. Germline loops: CDR1 SEHNR, CDR2 FQNEAQ (reference sequence). The CDR3 extends over 16 amino acids. Unmatched junction bases numbered 9, after V lost 2 bases and J lost 8 bases. CDR3 protein: CASSLTWDRVTEKLFF. CDR3 nucleotides: TGTGCCAGCAGCTTAACCTGGGACAGGGTGACGGAAAAACTGTTTTTT.

There are many counts of this clonotype. The chain joins TRBV27 to TRBJ1-4; 7 nucleotides line up with TRBD1. The CDR3 has 15 amino acids. After removal of 4 bases from V and 0 bases from J, the junction contained 2 bases not matched to a gene. Germline CDR1 and CDR2: MNHEY and SMNVEV (reference sequence). CDR3 coding DNA: TGTGCCAGCAGTTCTACAGGGGCAACTAATGAAAAACTGTTTTTT. It codes for CASSSTGATNEKLFF.

This clonotype was observed at least ten times. This chain uses TRBV20-1 with TRBJ2-1; 11 positions agree with TRBD2. Germline assignment: CDR1 DFQATT and CDR2 SNEGSKA (reference sequence). Germline trimming cut 1 base from V and 7 bases from J; bases unmatched to any gene: 9. The CDR3 consists of 16 residues. The CDR3, as DNA: TGCAGTGCTAGAGGTGCTAGCGGGGGGACCCTGAATGAGCAGTTCTTC. The encoded protein is CSARGASGGTLNEQFF.